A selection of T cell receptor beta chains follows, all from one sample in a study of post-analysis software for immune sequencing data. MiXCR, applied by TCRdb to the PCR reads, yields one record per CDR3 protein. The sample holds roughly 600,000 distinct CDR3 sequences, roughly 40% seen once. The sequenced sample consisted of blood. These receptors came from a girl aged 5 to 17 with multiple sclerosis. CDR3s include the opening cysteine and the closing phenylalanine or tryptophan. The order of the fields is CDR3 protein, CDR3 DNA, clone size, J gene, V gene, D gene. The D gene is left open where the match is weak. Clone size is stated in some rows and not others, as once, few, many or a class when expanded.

cdr3_aa: CAPEGPTDTQYF
cdr3_nt: TGTGCCCCTGAAGGACCGACAGATACGCAGTATTTT
clone_size: few
j_call: TRBJ2-3
v_call: TRBV12-3/TRBV12-4
d_call: -

cdr3_aa: CASSFPGTTNEQFF
cdr3_nt: TGCGCCAGCAGCTTCCCCGGGACAACAAATGAGCAGTTCTTC
clone_size: few
j_call: TRBJ2-1
v_call: TRBV5-1
d_call: -

cdr3_aa: CASRLGGQETQYF
cdr3_nt: TGTGCCAGCAGGTTGGGGGGACAAGAGACCCAGTACTTC
clone_size: -
j_call: TRBJ2-5
v_call: TRBV12-3/TRBV12-4
d_call: -

cdr3_aa: CASGSAGGNTGELFF
cdr3_nt: TGCGCCAGCGGTTCCGCGGGGGGAAACACCGGGGAGCTGTTTTTT
clone_size: few
j_call: TRBJ2-2
v_call: TRBV4-1
d_call: TRBD2

cdr3_aa: CAISEPGRNEQFF
cdr3_nt: TGTGCCATCAGTGAGCCGGGGAGGAATGAGCAGTTCTTC
clone_size: -
j_call: TRBJ2-1
v_call: TRBV10-3
d_call: -

cdr3_aa: CASSQRAGFEAFF
cdr3_nt: TGTGCCAGCAGCCAAAGGGCAGGGTTTGAAGCTTTCTTT
clone_size: few
j_call: TRBJ1-1
v_call: TRBV3-1
d_call: -

cdr3_aa: CAISEGGGQETQYF
cdr3_nt: TGTGCCATCAGTGAGGGAGGGGGGCAAGAGACCCAGTACTTC
clone_size: few
j_call: TRBJ2-5
v_call: TRBV10-3
d_call: -

cdr3_aa: CASSITGTKRSYTF
cdr3_nt: TGTGCCAGCAGTATAACCGGGACTAAAAGGAGCTACACCTTC
clone_size: -
j_call: TRBJ1-2
v_call: TRBV27
d_call: -

cdr3_aa: CASSLERGGSRNEQFF
cdr3_nt: TGTGCCAGCAGCTTAGAGCGGGGGGGCTCGCGAAATGAGCAGTTCTTC
clone_size: few
j_call: TRBJ2-1
v_call: TRBV7-2
d_call: TRBD2

cdr3_aa: CASSVGATGANVLTF
cdr3_nt: TGTGCCAGCAGCGTAGGGGCTACCGGGGCCAACGTCCTGACTTTC
clone_size: few
j_call: TRBJ2-6
v_call: TRBV9
d_call: -

cdr3_aa: CASRRDRWDSYEQYF
cdr3_nt: TGCGCCAGCAGACGGGACAGGTGGGACTCCTACGAGCAGTACTTC
clone_size: -
j_call: TRBJ2-7
v_call: TRBV5-1
d_call: TRBD1

cdr3_aa: CASSFQEGTYGYTF
cdr3_nt: TGTGCCAGCAGCTTCCAGGAGGGAACCTATGGCTACACCTTC
clone_size: -
j_call: TRBJ1-2
v_call: TRBV5-4
d_call: -

cdr3_aa: CASSLPGVTGELFF
cdr3_nt: TGTGCCAGCAGCTTACCGGGGGTCACCGGGGAGCTGTTTTTT
clone_size: -
j_call: TRBJ2-2
v_call: TRBV7-9
d_call: -

cdr3_aa: CASGQLYGYTF
cdr3_nt: TGTGCCAGCGGGCAGCTCTATGGCTACACCTTC
clone_size: -
j_call: TRBJ1-2
v_call: TRBV12-3/TRBV12-4
d_call: -

cdr3_aa: CATSRRAGTGYNEQYF
cdr3_nt: TGTGCCACCAGCAGAAGAGCCGGGACAGGGTACAATGAGCAGTACTTC
clone_size: -
j_call: TRBJ2-5
v_call: TRBV15
d_call: TRBD1

cdr3_aa: CASSPGTGGIYEQFF
cdr3_nt: TGCGCCAGCAGCCCCGGGACAGGGGGAATTTATGAGCAGTTCTTC
clone_size: few
j_call: TRBJ2-1
v_call: TRBV5-1
d_call: TRBD1

cdr3_aa: CASSLPASSYNEQFF
cdr3_nt: TGTGCCAGCAGCTTACCGGCGAGCTCCTACAATGAGCAGTTCTTC
clone_size: -
j_call: TRBJ2-1
v_call: TRBV13
d_call: -

cdr3_aa: CASSPAGTDSTEAFF
cdr3_nt: TGCGCCAGCAGCCCGGCCGGGACAGATTCCACTGAAGCTTTCTTT
clone_size: -
j_call: TRBJ1-1
v_call: TRBV5-1
d_call: TRBD1

cdr3_aa: CATSLGSYNEQFF
cdr3_nt: TGTGCCACCTCCCTAGGGTCCTACAATGAGCAGTTCTTC
clone_size: few
j_call: TRBJ2-1
v_call: TRBV12-3/TRBV12-4
d_call: -

cdr3_aa: CASSPALGTDTQYF
cdr3_nt: TGTGCCAGCAGCCCGGCCTTGGGAACAGATACGCAGTATTTT
clone_size: few
j_call: TRBJ2-3
v_call: TRBV7-2
d_call: -

cdr3_aa: CASSLGDRAQFF
cdr3_nt: TGTGCCAGCAGCTTAGGGGACAGAGCCCAGTTCTTC
clone_size: -
j_call: TRBJ2-1
v_call: TRBV11-1
d_call: TRBD1

cdr3_aa: CASSPGRQGLVLALNTGELFF
cdr3_nt: TGTGCCAGCAGCCCCGGGCGACAGGGTCTTGTGCTAGCCCTGAACACCGGGGAGCTGTTTTTT
clone_size: -
j_call: TRBJ2-2
v_call: TRBV12-3/TRBV12-4
d_call: TRBD1

cdr3_aa: CASTIAGATDTQYF
cdr3_nt: TGTGCCAGCACGATCGCGGGAGCCACAGATACGCAGTATTTT
clone_size: few
j_call: TRBJ2-3
v_call: TRBV28
d_call: TRBD2

cdr3_aa: CASWDSPYEQYF
cdr3_nt: TGTGCCAGTTGGGACAGCCCCTACGAGCAGTACTTC
clone_size: few
j_call: TRBJ2-7
v_call: TRBV27
d_call: TRBD1

cdr3_aa: CASSLTLYGYTF
cdr3_nt: TGTGCCAGCAGTTTGACACTCTATGGCTACACCTTC
clone_size: few
j_call: TRBJ1-2
v_call: TRBV12-3/TRBV12-4
d_call: -

cdr3_aa: CASSQDVAQGYTF
cdr3_nt: TGCGCCAGCAGCCAAGATGTAGCCCAGGGCTACACCTTC
clone_size: -
j_call: TRBJ1-2
v_call: TRBV4-1
d_call: -

cdr3_aa: CSPWHGDTQYF
cdr3_nt: TGCAGCCCCTGGCACGGAGATACGCAGTATTTT
clone_size: -
j_call: TRBJ2-3
v_call: TRBV29-1
d_call: -

cdr3_aa: CASRDTRSSYNEQFF
cdr3_nt: TGCGCCAGCAGGGACACCAGGTCCTCCTACAATGAGCAGTTCTTC
clone_size: -
j_call: TRBJ2-1
v_call: TRBV10-2
d_call: -

cdr3_aa: CASSQRGSGGPISTDTQYF
cdr3_nt: TGTGCCAGCAGCCAAAGAGGTAGCGGGGGACCTATTAGCACAGATACGCAGTATTTT
clone_size: -
j_call: TRBJ2-3
v_call: TRBV3-1
d_call: TRBD2

cdr3_aa: CASSWPRGNGYTF
cdr3_nt: TGTGCCAGCAGCTGGCCTCGGGGAAATGGCTACACCTTC
clone_size: few
j_call: TRBJ1-2
v_call: TRBV7-2
d_call: -

cdr3_aa: CAISESGKGTYEQYF
cdr3_nt: TGTGCCATCAGTGAGTCAGGGAAGGGGACCTACGAGCAGTACTTC
clone_size: -
j_call: TRBJ2-7
v_call: TRBV10-3
d_call: -

cdr3_aa: CASSLEGSSSYNSPLHF
cdr3_nt: TGCGCCAGCAGCTTGGAAGGCTCTAGCTCCTATAATTCACCCCTCCACTTT
clone_size: -
j_call: TRBJ1-6
v_call: TRBV5-1
d_call: -

cdr3_aa: CATSDRTGNGYTF
cdr3_nt: TGTGCCACCAGTGACCGGACAGGGAATGGCTACACCTTC
clone_size: few
j_call: TRBJ1-2
v_call: TRBV24-1
d_call: TRBD1

cdr3_aa: CSAPKGADLEQETQYF
cdr3_nt: TGCAGTGCGCCTAAGGGGGCAGATTTAGAGCAAGAGACCCAGTACTTC
clone_size: few
j_call: TRBJ2-5
v_call: TRBV20-1
d_call: TRBD1

cdr3_aa: CASSFTGGHNEQFF
cdr3_nt: TGCGCCAGCAGCTTTACCGGGGGCCACAATGAGCAGTTCTTC
clone_size: few
j_call: TRBJ2-1
v_call: TRBV5-1
d_call: -

cdr3_aa: CASSSGTGFNEQFF
cdr3_nt: TGCGCCAGCAGTTCCGGGACAGGGTTCAATGAGCAGTTCTTC
clone_size: -
j_call: TRBJ2-1
v_call: TRBV4-1
d_call: TRBD1

cdr3_aa: CASSFEDSQETQYF
cdr3_nt: TGTGCCAGCAGCTTTGAGGACAGCCAAGAGACCCAGTACTTC
clone_size: -
j_call: TRBJ2-5
v_call: TRBV13
d_call: -

cdr3_aa: CASSQSDTGQEMVLETQYF
cdr3_nt: TGTGCCAGCAGCCAATCAGACACAGGTCAGGAAATGGTCTTAGAGACCCAGTACTTC
clone_size: -
j_call: TRBJ2-5
v_call: TRBV3-1
d_call: -

cdr3_aa: CSARLAGVTDTQYF
cdr3_nt: TGCAGTGCTAGACTAGCGGGAGTGACAGATACGCAGTATTTT
clone_size: -
j_call: TRBJ2-3
v_call: TRBV20-1
d_call: TRBD2

cdr3_aa: CASSSLPPDTQYF
cdr3_nt: TGTGCCAGCAGCTCTCTACCACCAGATACGCAGTATTTT
clone_size: -
j_call: TRBJ2-3
v_call: TRBV7-6
d_call: -

cdr3_aa: CASSYLQGAGGTEAFF
cdr3_nt: TGCGCCAGCAGTTATCTACAGGGGGCGGGTGGGACTGAAGCTTTCTTT
clone_size: -
j_call: TRBJ1-1
v_call: TRBV5-1
d_call: TRBD1

cdr3_aa: CASSPTSGSILNEQFF
cdr3_nt: TGTGCCAGCAGCCCGACTAGCGGGAGCATCCTCAATGAGCAGTTCTTC
clone_size: -
j_call: TRBJ2-1
v_call: TRBV11-1
d_call: TRBD2

cdr3_aa: CASSQDRGPNQPQHF
cdr3_nt: TGTGCCAGCAGTCAAGACAGGGGACCCAATCAGCCCCAGCATTTT
clone_size: -
j_call: TRBJ1-5
v_call: TRBV6-5
d_call: TRBD1

cdr3_aa: CASTGSRYEQYF
cdr3_nt: TGTGCCAGCACCGGGAGTCGCTACGAGCAGTACTTC
clone_size: -
j_call: TRBJ2-7
v_call: TRBV12-3/TRBV12-4
d_call: -

cdr3_aa: CASSGPIGTQYF
cdr3_nt: TGTGCCAGCAGCGGCCCTATTGGTACGCAGTATTTT
clone_size: few
j_call: TRBJ2-3
v_call: TRBV5-4
d_call: -

cdr3_aa: CASGPQGFSYEQYF
cdr3_nt: TGCGCCAGCGGACCACAGGGGTTCTCCTACGAGCAGTACTTC
clone_size: few
j_call: TRBJ2-7
v_call: TRBV5-1
d_call: TRBD1

cdr3_aa: CASSQDTTGNTEAFF
cdr3_nt: TGTGCCAGCAGCCAAGATACCACAGGGAACACTGAAGCTTTCTTT
clone_size: -
j_call: TRBJ1-1
v_call: TRBV3-1
d_call: -

cdr3_aa: CASSLGSDTEYF
cdr3_nt: TGTGCCAGCAGTTTAGGGTCAGATACGGAATATTTT
clone_size: once
j_call: TRBJ2-3
v_call: TRBV12-3/TRBV12-4
d_call: -

cdr3_aa: CATSDPGTDPYNEQFF
cdr3_nt: TGTGCCACCAGTGACCCCGGGACCGATCCCTACAATGAGCAGTTCTTC
clone_size: -
j_call: TRBJ2-1
v_call: TRBV24-1
d_call: -

cdr3_aa: CASSLGGRWIDEQYF
cdr3_nt: TGTGCCAGCAGTTTAGGGGGCAGGTGGATCGACGAGCAGTACTTC
clone_size: few
j_call: TRBJ2-7
v_call: TRBV12-3/TRBV12-4
d_call: -

cdr3_aa: CASSRQGANSETQYF
cdr3_nt: TGTGCCAGCAGCAGACAGGGGGCGAACTCTGAGACCCAGTACTTC
clone_size: -
j_call: TRBJ2-5
v_call: TRBV6-5
d_call: TRBD1

cdr3_aa: CSARGLSGHNEQCF
cdr3_nt: TGCAGTGCTAGAGGATTGTCCGGACACAATGAGCAGTGCTTC
clone_size: -
j_call: TRBJ2-1
v_call: TRBV20-1
d_call: -

cdr3_aa: CASTLSRTNGYTF
cdr3_nt: TGTGCCAGCACCCTGAGCAGGACCAATGGCTACACCTTC
clone_size: few
j_call: TRBJ1-2
v_call: TRBV12-3/TRBV12-4
d_call: -

cdr3_aa: CASSVTKETQYF
cdr3_nt: TGTGCCAGCAGTGTGACAAAAGAGACCCAGTACTTC
clone_size: -
j_call: TRBJ2-5
v_call: TRBV12-3/TRBV12-4
d_call: -

cdr3_aa: CAAGRNTEAFF
cdr3_nt: TGTGCCGCAGGACGAAACACTGAAGCTTTCTTT
clone_size: -
j_call: TRBJ1-1
v_call: TRBV6-6
d_call: -

cdr3_aa: CASSLGLSGTEQYF
cdr3_nt: TGTGCCAGCAGCTTGGGATTATCCGGGACAGAACAGTACTTC
clone_size: -
j_call: TRBJ2-7
v_call: TRBV5-5
d_call: TRBD1

cdr3_aa: CSAPGGEVGTEAFF
cdr3_nt: TGCAGTGCTCCGGGGGGGGAGGTGGGCACTGAAGCTTTCTTT
clone_size: few
j_call: TRBJ1-1
v_call: TRBV20-1
d_call: -

cdr3_aa: CSAIHRGRTYNEQFF
cdr3_nt: TGCAGTGCTATCCACCGGGGCCGAACCTACAATGAGCAGTTCTTC
clone_size: -
j_call: TRBJ2-1
v_call: TRBV20-1
d_call: -

cdr3_aa: CSARDIKSAYQPQHF
cdr3_nt: TGCAGTGCTAGAGACATCAAATCAGCTTATCAGCCCCAGCATTTT
clone_size: -
j_call: TRBJ1-5
v_call: TRBV20-1
d_call: -

cdr3_aa: CASNSGGGVYGYTF
cdr3_nt: TGTGCCAGCAACTCCGGGGGGGGAGTATATGGCTACACCTTC
clone_size: -
j_call: TRBJ1-2
v_call: TRBV2
d_call: -